These 17 T cell receptor beta chains share one sample of origin, sequenced in a study of CD8 T cells in ankylosing spondylitis. The antigens for these receptors are not known. Via MiXCR, TCRdb re-called the 5' RACE reads, giving one row per CDR3 protein. The table includes about 540,000 distinct CDR3 sequences, 12% detected once. Study-wide findings and caveats: Ankylosing spondylitis blood seemed to carry a telltale TCR beta motif made of roughly 8 highly homologous variants.

The sequenced sample consisted of blood, either unsorted or a sorted T cell fraction (not recorded which). The receptors stem from a male donor with ankylosing spondylitis.

The V call is TRBV20-1, the J call TRBJ2-2; 8 bases map to TRBD1. From germline, CDR1 is DFQATT and CDR2 SNEGSKA (reference sequence). CDR3 size: 15 residues. Trimming at V came to 4 bases and at J to 5 bases, leaving 9 bases not matched to a gene. CDR3 nucleotides: TGCAGTGCTATGAGGACAGGGTGGAGAACCGGGGAGCTGTTTTTT. Its translation is CSAMRTGWRTGELFF.

This clonotype was observed a handful of times. This chain uses TRBV5-6 with TRBJ1-1; D unclear. V lost 6 bases and J lost 0, with 15 bases in between. This CDR3 is 15 amino acids long. CDR1 is SGHDT and CDR2 is YYEEEE in the germline V gene. The DNA for the CDR3 is TGTGCCAGCAACTACGACGGACTCATGAACACTGAAGCTTTCTTT. As protein: CASNYDGLMNTEAFF. The full variable domain, rest sourced from reference TRBV5-6 and TRBJ1-1, is DAGVTQSPTHLIKTRGQQVTLRCSPKSGHDTVSWYQQALGQGPQFIFQYYEEEERQRGNFPDRFSGHQFPNYSSELNVNALLLGDSALYLCASNYDGLMNTEAFFGQGTRLTVV.

Here the CDR3 reads CSATGTSANEQFF. The CDR3 region has the DNA TGCAGTGCTACGGGGACTAGTGCCAATGAGCAGTTCTTC. The rearrangement links TRBV20-1 to TRBJ2-1, with 8 bases lining up with TRBD2. The CDR3 runs to 13 residues. Unmatched junction bases numbered 5, after V lost 4 bases and J lost 6 bases. CDR1 DFQATT and CDR2 SNEGSKA come from the germline V gene (reference sequence).

The genes are TRBV3-1 and TRBJ2-3; D not resolved. The length of the CDR3 is 15 residues. Germline values: CDR1 LGHDT, CDR2 YNNKEL (reference sequence). V lost 0 bases and J 0 bases, leaving 7 bases between the germline ends. This chain's CDR3 is CASSQDLGSTDTQYF. The DNA for the CDR3 is TGTGCCAGCAGCCAAGATCTGGGTAGCACAGATACGCAGTATTTT.

The J gene is TRBJ2-2, the V gene TRBV2; possible D gene TRBD2, 5 bases. Germline CDR1 reads SNHLY; CDR2 reads FYNNEI. This CDR3 is 12 amino acids long. The ends were cut back, 6 bases at V and 6 bases at J, with 8 bases in the middle. CDR3 sequence reads: CASSQRAGELFF. In nucleotides, the CDR3 is TGTGCCAGCAGCCAGAGGGCCGGGGAGCTGTTTTTT.

This clonotype was recorded many times. This chain joins TRBV7-9 and TRBJ2-1; D gene uncertain. V was trimmed by 8 bases and J by 3 bases, leaving 14 bases between them. Germline V gene data show CDR1 as SEHNR and CDR2 as FQNEAQ (reference sequence). The CDR3 runs to 14 residues. In nucleotides, the CDR3 is TGTGCCAGCGCTCCGGTCTCGGGCTACAATGAGCAGTTCTTC. Protein product: CASAPVSGYNEQFF.

The chain joins TRBV11-3 to TRBJ1-2, with D tentatively TRBD1 (6 bases). Germline values: CDR1 SGHNT, CDR2 YENEEA. The length of the CDR3 is 17 residues. The V end was cut by 7 bases, the J end by 0 bases, with 21 bases between. The CDR3 protein is CASTASSRDTANYGYTF. CDR3 coding DNA: TGTGCCAGCACCGCATCAAGTCGGGACACAGCTAACTATGGCTACACCTTC.

This clonotype was detected a few times. The genes are TRBV28 and TRBJ2-7; no clear D. The germline V gene encodes CDR1 MDHEN and CDR2 SYDVKM. Trimming pared 5 bases from V and 6 bases from J, leaving 8 bases between. The length of the CDR3 is 11 residues. The CDR3 sequence: CASSQTSEQYV. The CDR3 coding sequence is TGTGCCAGCAGTCAAACAAGCGAGCAGTACGTC.

The chain has TRBV29-1 and TRBJ1-4; no definite D call. The CDR3 is made up of 15 amino acids. V shed 4 bases and J shed 5 bases, with 17 bases lying between them. Germline lookup yields CDR1 SQVTM and CDR2 ANQGSEA. The CDR3, as DNA: TGCAGCGTTGTGACTGAGCTCCAGCCCAATGAAAAACTGTTTTTT. Translated: CSVVTELQPNEKLFF.

This clonotype was observed at least ten times. The chain joins TRBV12-3 or TRBV12-4 to TRBJ2-7; weak D call: TRBD1 (6 bases). Trimming removed 0 bases from V and 5 bases from J, with 14 bases in between. The CDR3 covers 15 residues. The CDR3 protein is CASSLAAGEVDEQYF. The DNA of the CDR3 is TGTGCCAGCAGTTTAGCGGCAGGGGAAGTCGACGAGCAGTACTTC.

There are a few counts of this clonotype. This sequence joins TRBV29-1 and TRBJ2-1; D assignment may be TRBD1 or TRBD2 (5 bases each). Germline assignment: CDR1 SQVTM and CDR2 ANQGSEA. The CDR3 has 11 amino acids. Trimming cost V 6 bases and J 9 bases, with 12 bases left between them. The CDR3 sequence is CSVTGPREQFF. The CDR3 DNA is TGCAGCGTAACGGGACCGCGTGAGCAGTTCTTC.

There are a few counts of this clonotype. CDR3 sequence: CAISGQKLEKLFF. The DNA of the CDR3 is TGTGCCATCAGTGGGCAGAAACTTGAAAAACTGTTTTTT. V is TRBV10-3 and J is TRBJ1-4; no clear D gene. Germline assignment: CDR1 ENHRY and CDR2 SYGVKD. V was trimmed by 4 bases and J by 7 bases, leaving 10 bases between them. The CDR3 contains 13 residues.

V usage is TRBV7-8 and J usage is TRBJ2-1, with 10 bases identical to TRBD2. CDR1 is SGHVS, CDR2 FQNEAQ, per germline. The J segment lost 8 bases and the V segment lost 0 bases, leaving 7 bases of the junction unmatched. The CDR3 runs to 16 residues. As DNA, the CDR3 is TGTGCCAGCAGCTTAGCGAGGCTAGCGGGAGATTATGAGCAGTTCTTC. The encoded protein is CASSLARLAGDYEQFF.

The genes are TRBV7-8 and TRBJ1-5, with 7 nucleotides matching TRBD1. The trim removed 1 base at V and 6 bases at J, leaving 9 bases unmatched. CDR3 length: 16 amino acids. Germline V gives CDR1 SGHVS, CDR2 FQNEAQ. The CDR3 here is CASSLVRRGSGQPQHF. The CDR3 region has the DNA TGTGCCAGCAGCTTAGTTCGCAGGGGGTCGGGTCAGCCCCAGCATTTT.

This clonotype was counted between two and nine times. The V and J genes are TRBV6-1 and TRBJ2-5, with unresolved D. Germline CDR1 is MNHNS and CDR2 is SASEGT. CDR3 size: 15 residues. V was shortened by 1 base and J by 2 bases, with 11 bases between the two germline ends. The CDR3 protein is CASSEVALPQETQYF. The CDR3 DNA sequence: TGTGCCAGCAGTGAAGTCGCCCTACCGCAAGAGACCCAGTACTTC.

The genes are TRBV19 and TRBJ2-6; the match to TRBD1 covers 8 bases. The CDR3 runs 17 residues. The germline V gene has CDR1 LNHDA and CDR2 SQIVND (reference sequence). Germline trimming cut 3 bases from V and 0 bases from J; bases unmatched to any gene: 4. The CDR3 here is CASSIVGQDSGANVLTF. The CDR3 bases are TGTGCCAGTAGTATTGTGGGACAGGACTCTGGGGCCAACGTCCTGACTTTC.

This clonotype came up a few times. The V call is TRBV4-2, the J call TRBJ2-5, with D possibly being TRBD2 (6 bases). V was pared by 2 bases and J by 5 bases, with 9 bases between. Germline CDR1 is LGHNA and CDR2 is YNFKEQ. This CDR3 region has 13 residues. CDR3 sequence: CASSQPSAETQYF. CDR3 sequence (DNA): TGTGCCAGCAGCCAACCTAGCGCGGAGACCCAGTACTTC.